These 20 T cell receptor beta chains share one sample of origin, sequenced in a study of shared clonotypes between healthy human individuals. Some clones are missing from TCRdb's copy, which holds only in-frame ones; the method was immunoSEQ multiplex PCR. The sample contains fewer than 650,000 clones, around 81% of which appear only once. Source material: PBMCs. These receptors all stem from a woman aged 40 to 49 in good health. Some clones in this sample may be carry-over from other donors' samples.

CDR3 protein: CASSSPTVGKRFEQYF. DNA of the CDR3: TGTGCCAGCAGCTCCCCCACAGTGGGGAAACGGTTCGAGCAGTACTTC. V usage is TRBV11-2 and J usage is TRBJ2-7, with D unresolved. Germline CDR1 reads SGHAT; CDR2 reads FQNNGV. The CDR3 runs to 16 residues. V was shortened by 4 bases and J by 6 bases, with 22 bases between the two germline ends.

V and J are TRBV7-6 and TRBJ2-7, with 15 bases identical to TRBD2. V shed 5 bases and J 4 bases; nucleotides not matched to a gene: 6. Per the germline V gene, CDR1 is SGHVS and CDR2 is FNYEAQ. This CDR3 is built from 16 residues. The CDR3 region has the DNA TGTGCCAGCAGCAGCGGGACTAGCGGGAGGAGGTACGAGCAGTACTTC. It translates to CASSSGTSGRRYEQYF.

This chain uses TRBV4-1 with TRBJ1-4, with a possible D match to TRBD1 (5 bases). Per the germline V gene, CDR1 is MGHRA and CDR2 is YSYEKL. Trimming took 0 bases from V and 6 from J, leaving 14 bases between them. CDR3 length equals 16 residues. The CDR3 nucleotides are TGCGCCAGCAGCCAAGATCGGGGGTTCGGGGATGAAAAACTGTTTTTT. Translation gives CASSQDRGFGDEKLFF.

The V and J genes are TRBV11-2 and TRBJ2-3; 10 bases map to TRBD2. The CDR3 totals 17 residues. V was pared by 5 bases and J by 2 bases, with 10 bases of the junction left unmatched. Per the germline V gene, CDR1 is SGHAT and CDR2 is FQNNGV. Written as DNA, the CDR3 is TGTGCCAGCAGCATCACCGGGACTAGCGTCATCACAGATACGCAGTATTTT. Encoded protein: CASSITGTSVITDTQYF.

The rearrangement uses TRBV18 and TRBJ2-7; D remains unclear. Germline CDR1 KGHSH, CDR2 LQKENI. This CDR3 comprises 13 residues. Trimming pared 3 bases from V and 3 bases from J, leaving 9 bases between. CDR3 amino acids: CASSPGLDYEQYF. Written as DNA, the CDR3 is TGTGCCAGCTCACCTGGGCTAGACTACGAGCAGTACTTC.

The CDR3 loop reads CASRRPLTRNYEQYF. The DNA for the CDR3 is TGTGCCAGCAGACGCCCTTTGACAAGAAACTACGAGCAGTACTTC. The V and J genes are TRBV6-5 and TRBJ2-7; D is undetermined. The CDR3 is 15 amino acids. Germline values: CDR1 MNHEY, CDR2 SVGAGI. Trimming shortened V by 6 bases and J by 3 bases, and 18 bases separated the two germline ends.

The chain has TRBV30 and TRBJ1-1; TRBD1 matches at 8 bases. Trimming cost V 2 bases and J 4 bases; bases outside gene matches: 15. The CDR3 loop spans 17 amino acids. Germline CDR1 reads GTSNPN; CDR2 reads SVGIG (reference sequence). The CDR3 loop is CAWSSGLFDRGVTEAFF. CDR3 sequence (DNA): TGTGCCTGGAGTTCCGGACTTTTCGACAGGGGAGTCACTGAAGCTTTCTTT. Filled out from reference TRBV30 and TRBJ1-1, the complete variable domain reads SQTIHQWPATLVQPVGSPLSLECTVEGTSNPNLYWYRQAAGRGLQLLFYSVGIGQISSEVPQNLSASRPQDRQFILSSKKLLLSDSGFYLCAWSSGLFDRGVTEAFFGQGTRLTVV.

About this clone: Distinct nucleotide sequences in the sample also encode this CDR3. This sequence joins TRBV7-9 and TRBJ2-1, with D perhaps TRBD2 (6 bases). Germline CDR1 SEHNR, CDR2 FQNEAQ (reference sequence). This CDR3 region has 14 residues. V gave up 1 base and J gave up 4 bases, with 8 bases separating them. The CDR3, as DNA: TGTGCCAGCAGCTTAGGGGGGAGGTACAATGAGCAGTTCTTC. Amino acid sequence: CASSLGGRYNEQFF.

The chain is built from TRBV9 and TRBJ2-1, with 8 nucleotides matching TRBD2. CDR3 length equals 17 residues. CDR1 SGDLS and CDR2 YYNGEE come from the germline V gene. V shed 2 bases and J 7 bases; nucleotides not matched to a gene: 14. CDR3 sequence reads: CASSVDRSGMGPNEQFF. DNA of the CDR3: TGTGCCAGCAGCGTCGACCGTAGCGGGATGGGGCCAAATGAGCAGTTCTTC.

This sequence joins TRBV5-1 and TRBJ2-5; D remains ambiguous. Germline lookup yields CDR1 SGHRS and CDR2 YFSETQ. This CDR3 contains 13 residues. V shed 2 bases and J shed 5 bases, with 10 bases lying between them. The CDR3 DNA follows: TGCGCCAGCAGCTTACAGTCCTGGGAGACCCAGTACTTC. Translation gives CASSLQSWETQYF. Looking up the rest from reference TRBV5-1 and TRBJ2-5 gives the full variable domain: KAGVTQTPRYLIKTRGQQVTLSCSPISGHRSVSWYQQTPGQGLQFLFEYFSETQRNKGNFPGRFSGRQFSNSRSEMNVSTLELGDSALYLCASSLQSWETQYFGPGTRLLVL.

V gene TRBV30 combines with J gene TRBJ1-2, with D maybe TRBD1 (5 bases). This CDR3 comprises 17 residues. The germline V gene has CDR1 GTSNPN and CDR2 SVGIG (reference sequence). Trimming took off 0 bases at V and 10 bases at J, with 27 bases between the two ends. CDR3 sequence reads: CAWSVHSGDYRRLLYTF. CDR3 coding DNA: TGTGCCTGGAGTGTACACTCTGGGGACTATAGGCGTCTTCTCTACACCTTC.

The chain employs TRBV11-2 and TRBJ2-5; 8 nucleotides line up with TRBD2. The germline gives CDR1 SGHAT, CDR2 FQNNGV. V was pared by 5 bases and J by 0 bases, with 11 bases of the junction left unmatched. CDR3 size: 17 residues. The CDR3 DNA sequence: TGTGCCAGCAGCACGATCCGGGGGGGTCTGTACCAAGAGACCCAGTACTTC. Protein: CASSTIRGGLYQETQYF.

The V and J genes are TRBV27 and TRBJ2-7, with TRBD1 identical over 8 bases. The V gene's germline CDR1 is MNHEY and CDR2 SMNVEV (reference sequence). The CDR3 covers 11 residues. With V trimmed by 8 bases and J by 3 bases, 0 bases remained unmatched. CDR3 residues: CASGQGYEQYF. In nucleotides, the CDR3 is TGTGCCAGCGGACAGGGCTACGAGCAGTACTTC.

The chain employs TRBV2 and TRBJ2-1; D possibly matches TRBD1 or TRBD2 (5 bases each). The CDR3 contains 15 residues. Germline loops: CDR1 SNHLY, CDR2 FYNNEI. The V end lost 1 base, the J end lost 0 bases, and 7 bases lay between the germline ends. The CDR3 bases are TGTGCCAGCAGTGAAGGGGGGTTCTCCTACAATGAGCAGTTCTTC. It yields the protein CASSEGGFSYNEQFF.

This chain joins TRBV18 and TRBJ2-3; TRBD2 agrees at 7 bases. Germline assignment: CDR1 KGHSH and CDR2 LQKENI. Unmatched junction bases numbered 7, after V lost 3 bases and J lost 1 base. The CDR3 spans 16 residues. The chain's CDR3 is CASSPQRGAGTDTQYF. In DNA, the CDR3 is TGTGCCAGCTCACCCCAGCGGGGCGCGGGCACAGATACGCAGTATTTT.

As concerns this clone: A much larger clone differs from this one at a single base, so this may be a read error. V and J are TRBV7-2 and TRBJ2-1; D is undetermined. Germline CDR1 SGHTA, CDR2 FQGNSA. This CDR3 comprises 13 residues. V lost 5 bases, J lost 4 bases, and 9 bases lay in between. CDR3 bases: TGTGCCAGCAGCCCACGGGCTTACAATGAGCAGTTCTTC. Protein: CASSPRAYNEQFF. Full variable domain (outside the CDR3, taken from reference TRBV7-2 and TRBJ2-1): GAGVSQSPSNKVTEKGKDVELRCDPISGHTALYWYRQSLGQGLEFLIYFQGNSAPDKSGLPSDRFSAERTGGSVSTLTIQRTQQEDSAVYLCASSPRAYNEQFFGPGTRLTVL.

This chain uses TRBV5-1 with TRBJ1-6; D gene ambiguous. The CDR3 has 15 amino acids. Germline V gene lookup returns CDR1 SGHRS and CDR2 YFSETQ. Trimming stripped 0 bases from V and 9 bases from J, with 13 bases between. CDR3: CASSLAQVAGSPLHF. The CDR3 DNA follows: TGCGCCAGCAGCTTGGCCCAAGTCGCCGGTTCACCCCTCCACTTT.

This clone occurred a few times. The rearrangement joins TRBV21-1 to TRBJ2-7; the table's D gene call, TRBD2, was not cross checked with the DNA. TRBV21-1 is given as a pseudogene. The CDR3 extends over 15 amino acids. In nucleotides, the CDR3 is TGTGCCAGCAGCAAATTGAGACTAGCGACCTACGAGCAGTACTTC. Translating gives CASSKLRLATYEQYF.

The chain couples TRBV7-9 to TRBJ2-5; D remains ambiguous. The CDR3 length is 11 residues. Trimming removed 5 bases from V and 6 bases from J, with 7 bases in between. CDR1 is SEHNR and CDR2 is FQNEAQ in the germline V gene (reference sequence). CDR3 amino acids: CASSLDKTQYF. Written as DNA, the CDR3 is TGTGCCAGCAGCCTAGACAAGACCCAGTACTTC.

This chain joins TRBV5-1 and TRBJ2-5; 8 bases match TRBD1. The length of the CDR3 is 13 residues. Looked up from germline, CDR1 is SGHRS and CDR2 is YFSETQ. The V and J ends lost 4 bases and 5 bases, in that order; junction bases with no gene match: 4. The CDR3 DNA follows: TGCGCCAGCAGCCTCCGGACAGGGGAGACCCAGTACTTC. Translating gives CASSLRTGETQYF.